One and the same sample provided the 30 T cell receptor beta chains below, sequenced in a study of T cell repertoires in cytomegalovirus infection. TCRdb re-called the reads with MiXCR, one entry per CDR3 protein. This table has roughly 150,000 distinct CDR3 sequences, about 20% appearing once. Source material: PBMCs. Receptors were obtained from a human donor in good health (CMV status not recorded). Some clones in this sample may be carry-over from other donors' samples.

The V call is TRBV5-1, the J call TRBJ2-7; perhaps D is TRBD1 or TRBD2 (5 bases each). Trimming shortened V by 3 bases and J by 6 bases, and 19 bases separated the two germline ends. CDR1 is SGHRS and CDR2 is YFSETQ in the germline V gene. This CDR3 comprises 15 residues. The CDR3 loop is CASSSATEGSLEQYF. Here the CDR3 DNA reads TGCGCCAGCAGCTCGGCGACCGAGGGGTCCCTCGAGCAGTACTTC.

This clonotype was seen at least ten times. This chain connects TRBV7-6 to TRBJ2-4; D might be TRBD1 (6 bases). CDR3 length: 15 residues. V lost 1 base, J lost 2 bases, and 9 bases lay in between. CDR1 SGHVS and CDR2 FNYEAQ come from the germline V gene. The CDR3 protein is CASSLGTATKNIQYF. The CDR3 nucleotides read TGTGCCAGCAGCTTAGGGACAGCCACCAAAAACATTCAGTACTTC.

This clonotype was picked up a small number of times. The chain employs TRBV6-2 or TRBV6-3 and TRBJ2-1; TRBD2 agrees at 11 bases. The length of the CDR3 is 20 residues. Germline CDR1 reads MNHEY; CDR2 reads SVGEGT. J lost 8 bases, V lost 4 bases, and 22 bases had no gene match. CDR3 loop: CASSLFPSLAGGPLRDEQFF. CDR3 in DNA: TGTGCCAGCAGTTTATTCCCCTCCCTAGCGGGAGGCCCCTTAAGGGATGAGCAGTTCTTC.

This clonotype has a handful of counts. J is TRBJ1-2 and V is TRBV7-9; perhaps TRBD1 as D (6 bases). V was shortened by 2 bases and J by 8 bases, with 15 bases between the two germline ends. The CDR3 extends over 14 amino acids. Looked up from germline, CDR1 is SEHNR and CDR2 is FQNEAQ (reference sequence). CDR3: CASSLTGLVEGYTF. As DNA, the CDR3 is TGTGCCAGCAGCTTAACAGGGTTGGTCGAGGGCTACACCTTC.

This clonotype has just a few counts. The DNA of the CDR3 is TGTGCCAGCAGCTTGGTCGACAGGAAAGAGACCCAGTACTTC. Its protein is CASSLVDRKETQYF. The chain couples TRBV5-4 to TRBJ2-5; TRBD1 might be the D (6 bases). Germline V lookup: CDR1 SGHNT, CDR2 YYREEE (reference sequence). Trimming stripped 0 bases from V and 3 bases from J, with 9 bases between. The CDR3 sequence is 14 residues long.

A word on this clonotype: The junction shows a germline mismatch at one end, possibly a read error. The rearrangement uses TRBV28 and TRBJ2-2; D is uncertain. Germline CDR1 MDHEN, CDR2 SYDVKM. The CDR3 runs to 13 residues. The CDR3 region is CTSSLSGTGELFF. CDR3 nucleotides: TGTACCAGCAGTTTATCCGGGACCGGGGAGCTGTTTTTT.

Points on this clonotype: A read error may explain this, as a much larger clone is one base away. The rearrangement links TRBV6-1 to TRBJ2-7; 11 bases map to TRBD2. The CDR3 has 15 amino acids. Trimming took 5 bases from V and 5 from J; bases not matched to a gene: 8. In germline, CDR1 is MNHNS, CDR2 SASEGT. The CDR3 DNA is TGTGCCAGCAGTACCACTAGCGGGAGTCGTGACGAGCAGTACTTC. Residues: CASSTTSGSRDEQYF.

About this clonotype: A much larger clone sits a single nucleotide away, making a read error possible. The CDR3 sequence is CASSLRASGGMPVSTDTQYF. CDR3 sequence (DNA): TGTGCCAGCAGCTTGCGGGCTAGCGGGGGGATGCCTGTTAGCACAGATACGCAGTATTTT. The chain employs TRBV7-2 and TRBJ2-3, with 11 bases matching TRBD2. V trimming: 3 bases; J trimming: 0 bases; junction bases outside the gene matches: 14. The CDR3 covers 20 residues. The germline CDR1 and CDR2 sequences are SGHTA and FQGNSA.

This clonotype was counted a few times. CDR3 DNA: TGTGCCAGCCTCGAGACGGCTGGCCACGAGCAGTACTTC. Its translation is CASLETAGHEQYF. The chain links TRBV7-9 to TRBJ2-7; D is undetermined. Germline V gene data show CDR1 as SEHNR and CDR2 as FQNEAQ (reference sequence). The CDR3 runs 13 residues. V was shortened by 8 bases and J by 5 bases, with 16 bases between the two germline ends.

The chain carries TRBV6-5 and TRBJ2-5; either TRBD1 or TRBD2 may supply D (6 bases each). Trimming removed 6 bases at V and 0 bases at J, with 14 bases between. Germline lookup yields CDR1 MNHEY and CDR2 SVGAGI. The CDR3 extends over 15 amino acids. CDR3 coding DNA: TGTGCCAGCAGCCCGGGGGCCCTGTACCAAGAGACCCAGTACTTC. Translation gives CASSPGALYQETQYF.

This clonotype was observed a few times. The J gene is TRBJ2-7, the V gene TRBV5-5; D might be TRBD2 (5 bases). Germline CDR1 reads SGHKS; CDR2 reads YYEKEE (reference sequence). Deletions cut 2 bases from V and 2 bases from J, with 20 bases between. The CDR3 has 17 amino acids. DNA for the CDR3: TGTGCCAGCAGCTTCGTTGGCGGGTCACTTACCCCCTACGAGCAGTACTTC. Translating it yields CASSFVGGSLTPYEQYF.

The chain employs TRBV30 and TRBJ2-3; perhaps TRBD1 as D (6 bases). V was trimmed by 0 bases and J by 2 bases, leaving 18 bases between them. The germline gives CDR1 GTSNPN, CDR2 SVGIG (reference sequence). This CDR3 is 17 amino acids long. The CDR3 region has the DNA TGTGCCTGGAGTGTTGACTACCCCAGGGGAGACACAGATACGCAGTATTTT. Protein: CAWSVDYPRGDTDTQYF.

There are a few counts of this clonotype. A read error may produce the germline difference seen at one junction end. The chain has TRBV12-3 or TRBV12-4 and TRBJ2-7; 14 positions agree with TRBD2. CDR3 size: 13 residues. The CDR3 DNA is TGTGCCAGCACTGACCCGGGACTAGCGGGAGTTTCTTTC. Translation: CASTDPGLAGVSF.

As to this clonotype: Possible read error: a much larger clone is one base away. CDR3 nucleotides: TGTGCCCGCACTCACGAGGGCCGGGCTAATGAAAAACTGTTTTTT. It codes for CARTHEGRANEKLFF. This chain uses TRBV28 with TRBJ1-4, with D unclear. The CDR3 is made up of 15 amino acids. Germline loops: CDR1 MDHEN, CDR2 SYDVKM. The V end was cut by 11 bases, the J end by 3 bases, with 19 bases between.

J is TRBJ2-2 and V is TRBV6-2 or TRBV6-3; TRBD1 might be the D (6 bases). This CDR3 is built from 13 residues. Trimming stripped 7 bases from V and 4 bases from J, with 10 bases between. CDR1 is MNHEY and CDR2 is SVGEGT in the germline V gene. Written as DNA, the CDR3 is TGTGCCAGCACCGGCAGGGGCACCGGGGAGCTGTTTTTT. It codes for CASTGRGTGELFF.

This clonotype was seen a handful of times. The chain is built from TRBV11-1 and TRBJ1-1; D might be TRBD1 (6 bases). V was cut by 3 bases and J by 5 bases, with 10 bases left in between. CDR1 and CDR2 (germline): SGHAT, FQDESV (reference sequence). The length of the CDR3 is 13 residues. CDR3 bases: TGTGCCAGCAGCTTCGGAGGGGGAACTGAAGCTTTCTTT. It translates to CASSFGGGTEAFF.

Points on this clonotype: A much larger clone differs by one base, so this may be a read error. V is TRBV7-2 and J is TRBJ2-5; a possible D gene is TRBD2 (6 bases). Trimming removed 3 bases at V and 2 bases at J, with 10 bases between. The CDR3 runs 14 residues. Germline assignment: CDR1 SGHTA and CDR2 FQGNSA. The CDR3 sequence: CASSFAGRQETQYF. In nucleotides, the CDR3 is TGTGCCAGCAGCTTCGCGGGGAGACAAGAGACCCAGTACTTC.

This clonotype was counted ten times or more. This rearrangement joins TRBV7-8 to TRBJ1-1; D not resolved. The germline gives CDR1 SGHVS, CDR2 FQNEAQ. CDR3 length: 14 residues. Trimming left V 4 bases short and J 6 bases short, with 15 bases between. CDR3 sequence: CASSWSGGSAEAFF. The CDR3 nucleotides are TGTGCCAGCAGCTGGAGCGGTGGAAGTGCTGAAGCTTTCTTT.

This clonotype was seen a few times. This could be a read error, since a much larger clone is one nucleotide away. The V gene is TRBV5-4, the J gene TRBJ2-3; 12 nucleotides line up with TRBD2. V gave up 4 bases and J gave up 4 bases; unmatched junction bases: 4. Germline V gene data show CDR1 as SGHNT and CDR2 as YYREEE (reference sequence). The CDR3 has 15 amino acids. Here the CDR3 reads CASSPSGGGADTQYF. In DNA, the CDR3 is TGTGCCAGCAGCCCTAGCGGGGGGGGCGCAGATACGCAGTATTTT. The full variable domain, with the rest looked up from reference TRBV5-4 and TRBJ2-3, is ETGVTQSPTHLIKTRGQQVTLRCSSQSGHNTVSWYQQALGQGPQFIFQYYREEENGRGNFPPRFSGLQFPNYSSELNVNALELDDSALYLCASSPSGGGADTQYFGPGTRLTVL.

V is TRBV12-5 and J is TRBJ1-6; D is ambiguous. V was clipped by 1 base and J by 8 bases, with 0 bases between them. CDR1 LGHNT and CDR2 FRNRAP come from the germline V gene. The CDR3 extends over 11 amino acids. The CDR3 loop is CASGLDSPLHF. CDR3 DNA: TGTGCTAGTGGTTTGGATTCACCCCTCCACTTT.

This clonotype was detected only a few times. J is TRBJ1-2 and V is TRBV4-1; 7 bases match TRBD1. In germline, CDR1 is MGHRA, CDR2 YSYEKL. Trimming took 4 bases from V and 0 from J; bases not matched to a gene: 8. The CDR3 has 16 amino acids. CDR3 loop: CASSPQTGRSNYGYTF. The DNA of the CDR3 is TGCGCCAGCAGCCCCCAGACAGGGAGGTCTAACTATGGCTACACCTTC.

This clonotype is classed as medium-sized (0.01 to 0.1%). V gene TRBV7-9 combines with J gene TRBJ2-3; 7 nucleotides line up with TRBD1. The CDR3 loop spans 15 amino acids. J gave up 0 bases and V 1 base, and 1 base lay outside the gene matches. The germline gives CDR1 SEHNR, CDR2 FQNEAQ (reference sequence). The CDR3 here is CASSLGRGSTDTQYF. The CDR3 DNA reads TGTGCCAGCAGCTTAGGCAGGGGGAGCACAGATACGCAGTATTTT.

The chain has TRBV18 and TRBJ2-7; the D gene is possibly TRBD1 (6 bases). Trimming took 3 bases from V and 0 from J, leaving 9 bases between them. Germline V CDR1 and CDR2: KGHSH, LQKENI. This CDR3 has 14 amino acids. The CDR3 spells CASSPPGDSYEQYF. The CDR3 coding sequence is TGTGCCAGCTCACCTCCAGGGGACTCCTACGAGCAGTACTTC.

This chain's CDR3 is CASSHLTHNEQFF. Written as DNA, the CDR3 is TGTGCCAGCAGCCATTTAACTCACAATGAGCAGTTCTTC. The chain uses TRBV14 and TRBJ2-1; D unclear. CDR1 SGHDN and CDR2 FVKESK come from the germline V gene. The CDR3 runs 13 residues. Trimming pared 3 bases from V and 5 bases from J, leaving 8 bases between.

This clonotype turned up a few times. The chain recombines TRBV28 with TRBJ1-5; the match to TRBD1 covers 7 bases. The V segment lost 4 bases and the J segment 5 bases; nucleotides outside the gene matches: 8. CDR3 length equals 15 residues. CDR1 is MDHEN, CDR2 SYDVKM, per germline. The CDR3 loop is CASSSPGQSYQPQHF. Here the CDR3 DNA reads TGTGCCAGCAGTTCCCCGGGACAGTCATATCAGCCCCAGCATTTT.

The V and J genes are TRBV7-3 and TRBJ2-7, with 11 bases aligning to TRBD1. From germline, CDR1 is SGHTA and CDR2 FQGTGA. CDR3 length: 14 amino acids. V dropped 5 bases and J dropped 5; count of bases not matched to a gene: 5. CDR3 nucleotide sequence: TGTGCCAGCAGCCCGTGGACAGGGGGCAACGAGCAGTACTTC. Its protein is CASSPWTGGNEQYF.

The chain recombines TRBV7-9 with TRBJ2-4; TRBD2 matches at 8 bases. Germline V gene sequence: CDR1 SEHNR, CDR2 FQNEAQ (reference sequence). The J segment lost 6 bases and the V segment lost 7 bases, leaving 11 bases of the junction unmatched. This CDR3 spans 15 amino acids. The CDR3 DNA sequence: TGTGCCAGCAACCCGGGGGGGGGAGATTCAAACATTCAGTACTTC. Encoded protein: CASNPGGGDSNIQYF. Full variable domain (missing parts from reference TRBV7-9 and TRBJ2-4): DTGVSQNPRHKITKRGQNVTFRCDPISEHNRLYWYRQTLGQGPEFLTYFQNEAQLEKSRLLSDRFSAERPKGSFSTLEIQRTEQGDSAMYLCASNPGGGDSNIQYFGAGTRLSVL.

This clonotype showed up many times. This chain connects TRBV12-3 or TRBV12-4 to TRBJ2-2; 11 bases align to TRBD2. CDR3 length: 17 residues. V lost 3 bases and J lost 5; bases outside the gene matches: 8. The CDR3 nucleotides are TGTGCCAGCAGTTTTGTTAGACTAGCGGGGCCTACCGGGGAGCTGTTTTTT. Protein: CASSFVRLAGPTGELFF.

This clonotype was seen repeatedly, ten times or more. The chain recombines TRBV12-3 or TRBV12-4 with TRBJ2-7, with D uncertain. This CDR3 region has 13 residues. V lost 5 bases and J lost 2, with 10 bases in between. The CDR3 DNA reads TGTGCCAGCAGTGTAGGAGTGGCCTACGAGCAGTACTTC. It specifies CASSVGVAYEQYF.

The genes are TRBV11-3 and TRBJ2-1; 7 bases are shared with TRBD2. With 1 base clipped from V and 3 bases from J, the junction kept 3 bases outside the gene matches. Germline values: CDR1 SGHNT, CDR2 YENEEA. The CDR3 totals 15 residues. CDR3 DNA: TGTGCCAGCAGCTTAGGGCGGGAGTTCTACAATGAGCAGTTCTTC. Translating it yields CASSLGREFYNEQFF. Based on the CDR3 plus reference TRBV11-3 and TRBJ2-1, the full variable domain is EAGVVQSPRYKIIEKKQPVAFWCNPISGHNTLYWYLQNLGQGPELLIRYENEEAVDDSQLPKDRFSAERLKGVDSTLKIQPAELGDSAVYLCASSLGREFYNEQFFGPGTRLTVL.